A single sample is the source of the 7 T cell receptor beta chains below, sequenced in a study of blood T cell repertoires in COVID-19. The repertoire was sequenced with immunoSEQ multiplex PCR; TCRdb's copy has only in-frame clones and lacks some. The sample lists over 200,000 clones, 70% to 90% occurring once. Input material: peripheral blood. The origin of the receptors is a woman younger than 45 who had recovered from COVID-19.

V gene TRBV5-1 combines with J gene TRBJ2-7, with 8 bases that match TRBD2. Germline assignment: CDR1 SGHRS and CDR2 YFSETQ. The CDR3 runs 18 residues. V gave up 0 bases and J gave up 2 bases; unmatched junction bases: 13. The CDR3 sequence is CASSLEPPVLAGAYEQYF. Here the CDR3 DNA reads TGCGCCAGCAGCTTGGAGCCTCCAGTTCTAGCGGGCGCCTACGAGCAGTACTTC.

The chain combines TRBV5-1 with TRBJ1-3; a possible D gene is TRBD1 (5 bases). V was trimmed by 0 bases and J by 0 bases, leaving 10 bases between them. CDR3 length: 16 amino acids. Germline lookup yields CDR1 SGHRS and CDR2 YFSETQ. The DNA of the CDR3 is TGCGCCAGCAGCTTGGTGGGGGGTACCTCTGGAAACACCATATATTTT. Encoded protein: CASSLVGGTSGNTIYF.

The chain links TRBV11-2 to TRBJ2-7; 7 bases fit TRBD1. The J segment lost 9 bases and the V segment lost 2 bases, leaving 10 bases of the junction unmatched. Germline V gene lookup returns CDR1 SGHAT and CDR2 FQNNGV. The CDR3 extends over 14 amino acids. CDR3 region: CASSLTGTAFLQYF. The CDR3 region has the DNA TGTGCCAGCAGCTTAACCGGGACAGCCTTTCTGCAGTACTTC.

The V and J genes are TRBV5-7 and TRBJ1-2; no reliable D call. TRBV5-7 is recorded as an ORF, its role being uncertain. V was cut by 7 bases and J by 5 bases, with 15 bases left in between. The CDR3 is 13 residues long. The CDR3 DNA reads TGTGCCAGCCCGGGGAATGGCGGTTATGGCTACACCTTC. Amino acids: CASPGNGGYGYTF.

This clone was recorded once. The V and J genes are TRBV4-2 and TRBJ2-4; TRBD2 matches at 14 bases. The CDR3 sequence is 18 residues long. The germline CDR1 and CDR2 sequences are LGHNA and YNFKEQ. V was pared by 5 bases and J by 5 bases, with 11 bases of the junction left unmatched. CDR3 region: CASSGVGTSGGVQNIQYF. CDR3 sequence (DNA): TGTGCCAGCAGCGGCGTGGGGACTAGCGGGGGAGTGCAAAACATTCAGTACTTC.

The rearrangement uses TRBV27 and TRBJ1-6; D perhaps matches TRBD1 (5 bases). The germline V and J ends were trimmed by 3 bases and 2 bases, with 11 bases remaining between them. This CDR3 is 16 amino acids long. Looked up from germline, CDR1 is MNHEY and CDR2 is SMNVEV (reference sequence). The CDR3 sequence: CASSLSGGAYNSPLHF. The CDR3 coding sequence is TGTGCCAGCAGTTTGTCGGGGGGTGCCTATAATTCACCCCTCCACTTT.

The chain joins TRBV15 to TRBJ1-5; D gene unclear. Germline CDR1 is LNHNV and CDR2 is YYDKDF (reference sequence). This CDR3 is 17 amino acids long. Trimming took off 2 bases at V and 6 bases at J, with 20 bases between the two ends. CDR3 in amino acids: CATSRSLQRGRTQPQHF. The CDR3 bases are TGTGCCACCAGCAGAAGTCTCCAACGAGGGAGGACTCAGCCCCAGCATTTT.